This record looks at one TCR beta chain sequence and its context. Its antigen is as yet unknown. Cultured CD4+ T cell DNA was sequenced using the Oncomine TCR Beta short-read assay. TCRdb re-analysed the PCR reads in MiXCR, keeping a single row per CDR3 protein. In the table there are about 18,000 distinct CDR3 sequences, about half of which are singletons. These data originate in a study of vaccination and CD4 T cells after COVID-19. For the study at large: Participants received two doses of either BNT162b2 or mRNA-1273 vaccine. Overlapping SARS-CoV-2, HCoV-NL63, HCoV-OC43 and HCoV-229E spike peptides were used to stimulate cells. Investigators drew the post-COVID samples a median about 98 days after diagnosis, with a range of 35 to 161. Each of the control cultures got a CEFX pool, an HIV-1 Nef pool, or no peptide.

The sample's treatment: roughly 11-day PBMC culture with coronavirus spike peptide pools or control peptides (ViraFEST assay). This CDR3 is built from 15 residues. V was shortened by 1 base and J by 5 bases, with 14 bases between the two germline ends. The sequence derives from a human donor who had recovered from COVID-19. The sample consisted of CD4+ T cells from blood, cultured in vitro. The V gene is TRBV12-3 or TRBV12-4, the J gene TRBJ1-1; D not resolved. The CDR3 DNA reads TGTGCCAGCAGTTTAGGGCGACGGAAAACGACTGAAGCTTTCTTT. Its translation: CASSLGRRKTTEAFF.